The source of this TCR beta chain is a study of Graves' ophthalmopathy and Graves' hyperthyroidism. RNA transcripts were the source from which TCR beta CDR3 regions were amplified. Investigators did first-round RT-PCR with HTBI primers, then second-round multiplex PCR. Each CDR3 protein gets one entry after TCRdb re-called the multiplex PCR reads with MiXCR. This sample yields around 660,000 distinct CDR3 sequences, of which roughly 39% are seen a single time; 3.3% belongs to the top ten. This CDR3 is 14 amino acids long. The V gene lost 0 bases and the J gene lost 3 bases, with 9 bases spanning the gap. The V gene's germline CDR1 is MNHNY and CDR2 SVGAGI (reference sequence).

V gene TRBV6-6 combines with J gene TRBJ2-7, with a possible D match to TRBD2 (5 bases). Material for sequencing was peripheral blood. This TCR was sampled from an adult man with Graves' ophthalmopathy. The CDR3 spells CASSYSSGFYEQYF. The DNA of the CDR3 is TGTGCCAGCAGTTACTCGTCGGGGTTCTACGAGCAGTACTTC.